The rows below give T cell receptor beta chains drawn from one sample of a study of blood T cell repertoires in COVID-19. Produced via immunoSEQ multiplex PCR; TCRdb's table is partial and in-frame only. The sample holds about 100,000 clones, roughly nine tenths seen once. The sequencing input was peripheral blood. These receptor sequences come from a man in his fifties or sixties with active COVID-19. CDR3s include the opening cysteine and the closing phenylalanine or tryptophan. Each record gives: clone size, J gene, D gene, V gene, CDR3 DNA, CDR3 protein. D genes are given only for firm matches. Where a row states a size, it is once, few, many or the class of an expanded clone; other rows omit it.

clone size: once
J gene: TRBJ2-2
D gene: .
V gene: TRBV3-1/TRBV3-2
CDR3 DNA: TGTGCCAGCAGCTCACGGACAGACACCGGGGAGCTGTTTTTT
CDR3 protein: CASSSRTDTGELFF

clone size: .
J gene: TRBJ2-4
D gene: .
V gene: TRBV7-9
CDR3 DNA: TGTGCCAGCAGCCCCCCCCTAGCGACTACCAAAAACATTCAGTACTTC
CDR3 protein: CASSPPLATTKNIQYF

clone size: .
J gene: TRBJ2-3
D gene: .
V gene: TRBV2
CDR3 DNA: TGTGCCAGCAGTGACACATTCACAGATACGCAGTATTTT
CDR3 protein: CASSDTFTDTQYF

clone size: .
J gene: TRBJ2-3
D gene: .
V gene: TRBV20-1
CDR3 DNA: TGCAGTGCTAGGATCGGGAGCACGCAGTATTTT
CDR3 protein: CSARIGSTQYF

clone size: once
J gene: TRBJ2-2
D gene: .
V gene: TRBV5-1
CDR3 DNA: TGCGCCAGCAGCTCGACAGGACCGAACACCGGGGAGCTGTTTTTT
CDR3 protein: CASSSTGPNTGELFF

clone size: .
J gene: TRBJ2-5
D gene: .
V gene: TRBV24-1
CDR3 DNA: TGTGCCACCAGTGACCCCGGGACAAACCAAGAGACCCAGTACTTC
CDR3 protein: CATSDPGTNQETQYF

clone size: .
J gene: TRBJ2-2
D gene: .
V gene: TRBV6-5
CDR3 DNA: TGTGCCAGCAGTTACGAGGCTAGGAACACCGGGGAGCTGTTTTTT
CDR3 protein: CASSYEARNTGELFF

clone size: .
J gene: TRBJ2-2
D gene: TRBD2
V gene: TRBV29-1
CDR3 DNA: TGCAGCGTTGAATTACTAGCGGGAGCGGGCACCGGGGAGCTGTTTTTT
CDR3 protein: CSVELLAGAGTGELFF

clone size: .
J gene: TRBJ2-5
D gene: TRBD2
V gene: TRBV6-6
CDR3 DNA: TGTGCCAGCAGGGGACTAGCGGGCCAAGAGACCCAGTACTTC
CDR3 protein: CASRGLAGQETQYF

clone size: .
J gene: TRBJ2-1
D gene: .
V gene: TRBV6-5
CDR3 DNA: TGTGCCAGCAGTTACGTTAGGGGGAATAAGCAGTTCTTC
CDR3 protein: CASSYVRGNKQFF

clone size: .
J gene: TRBJ1-5
D gene: .
V gene: TRBV10-3
CDR3 DNA: TGTGCCATCAGGGGGGGGGAGTGGGAGCCCCAGCATTTT
CDR3 protein: CAIRGGEWEPQHF

clone size: .
J gene: TRBJ2-2
D gene: TRBD1
V gene: TRBV2
CDR3 DNA: TGTGCCAGCAGTGAAAGGGACAGGGGGACCGGGGAGCTGTTTTTT
CDR3 protein: CASSERDRGTGELFF

clone size: .
J gene: TRBJ1-1
D gene: TRBD1
V gene: TRBV6-6
CDR3 DNA: TGTGCCAGCAGTCCCCCCGGACAGGGATTGACTGAAGCTTTCTTT
CDR3 protein: CASSPPGQGLTEAFF

clone size: .
J gene: TRBJ1-2
D gene: TRBD1
V gene: TRBV24-1
CDR3 DNA: TGTGCCACCAGTGATCCCGGGACAGGTGGCGGCTACACCTTC
CDR3 protein: CATSDPGTGGGYTF

clone size: once
J gene: TRBJ2-1
D gene: .
V gene: TRBV7-9
CDR3 DNA: TGTGCCAGCAGCTACCAACAGATAGGGGTCGATGAGCAGTTCTTC
CDR3 protein: CASSYQQIGVDEQFF

clone size: .
J gene: TRBJ2-3
D gene: .
V gene: TRBV19
CDR3 DNA: TGTGCCAGTAGGCTGACATCGGCTAGCACAGATACGCAGTATTTT
CDR3 protein: CASRLTSASTDTQYF

clone size: .
J gene: TRBJ2-7
D gene: TRBD2
V gene: TRBV3-1/TRBV3-2
CDR3 DNA: TGTGCCAGCAGCCTCGGACTAGAAGTCTACGAGCAGTACTTC
CDR3 protein: CASSLGLEVYEQYF

clone size: .
J gene: TRBJ2-7
D gene: .
V gene: TRBV7-8
CDR3 DNA: TGTGCCAGCAGCTTATTAGCTCCAGATCCTGTTGACGAGCAGTACTTC
CDR3 protein: CASSLLAPDPVDEQYF

clone size: .
J gene: TRBJ2-1
D gene: .
V gene: TRBV13
CDR3 DNA: TGTGCCAGCAGCCATGGGGTTAGCGGCTACAATGAGCAGTTCTTC
CDR3 protein: CASSHGVSGYNEQFF

clone size: .
J gene: TRBJ2-3
D gene: TRBD1
V gene: TRBV9
CDR3 DNA: TGTGCCAGCAGCGTCGGACAGGGAACAGATACGCAGTATTTT
CDR3 protein: CASSVGQGTDTQYF

clone size: .
J gene: TRBJ1-1
D gene: .
V gene: TRBV5-6
CDR3 DNA: TGTGCCAGCAGCGGGAGGAAGAACACTGAAGCTTTCTTT
CDR3 protein: CASSGRKNTEAFF

clone size: .
J gene: TRBJ1-2
D gene: .
V gene: TRBV4-2
CDR3 DNA: TGTGCCAGCAGCCAAGTTCCAGATATTGATGGCTACACCTTC
CDR3 protein: CASSQVPDIDGYTF

clone size: .
J gene: TRBJ2-3
D gene: TRBD1
V gene: TRBV27
CDR3 DNA: TGTGCCAGCAGCGACAGGGCGCCTAGCACAGATACGCAGTATTTT
CDR3 protein: CASSDRAPSTDTQYF

clone size: .
J gene: TRBJ1-3
D gene: .
V gene: TRBV11-2
CDR3 DNA: TGTGCCAGCAGCTCGGGACTTTCTCCTAGGGGAAACACCATATATTTT
CDR3 protein: CASSSGLSPRGNTIYF

clone size: .
J gene: TRBJ1-6
D gene: .
V gene: TRBV5-1
CDR3 DNA: TGCGCCAGCAGCTTGGGGGGGGGAAATTCACCCCTCCACTTT
CDR3 protein: CASSLGGGNSPLHF

clone size: .
J gene: TRBJ1-6
D gene: .
V gene: TRBV5-4
CDR3 DNA: TGTGCCAGCAGCCTAGACAGGACGAATTCACCCCTCCACTTT
CDR3 protein: CASSLDRTNSPLHF

clone size: .
J gene: TRBJ2-4
D gene: .
V gene: TRBV29-1
CDR3 DNA: TGCAGCGTGGGGAGCGGAACCAAAAACATTCAGTACTTC
CDR3 protein: CSVGSGTKNIQYF

clone size: .
J gene: TRBJ2-5
D gene: .
V gene: TRBV10-3
CDR3 DNA: TGTGCCATCGGGGGGTTACAAGCCCAAGAGACCCAGTACTTC
CDR3 protein: CAIGGLQAQETQYF

clone size: .
J gene: TRBJ1-1
D gene: .
V gene: TRBV6-5
CDR3 DNA: TGTGCCAGCATTAGGGAGGTAGGCACTGAAGCTTTCTTT
CDR3 protein: CASIREVGTEAFF

clone size: .
J gene: TRBJ2-5
D gene: TRBD1
V gene: TRBV5-4
CDR3 DNA: TGTGCCAGCAGCCCACGACAGGGGGTTGAGACCCAGTACTTC
CDR3 protein: CASSPRQGVETQYF

clone size: .
J gene: TRBJ2-1
D gene: TRBD2
V gene: TRBV5-4
CDR3 DNA: TGTGCCAGCAGCCTGGGACTAGCCTACAATGAGCAGTTCTTC
CDR3 protein: CASSLGLAYNEQFF

clone size: .
J gene: TRBJ1-2
D gene: TRBD1
V gene: TRBV27
CDR3 DNA: TGTGCCAGCAGGGGACAGGGGGCAGCCTATGGCTACACCTTC
CDR3 protein: CASRGQGAAYGYTF

clone size: .
J gene: TRBJ1-2
D gene: .
V gene: TRBV19
CDR3 DNA: TGTGCCAGTAGTATAGAAGGCAGGGCTAACTATGGCTACACCTTC
CDR3 protein: CASSIEGRANYGYTF

clone size: .
J gene: TRBJ2-1
D gene: .
V gene: TRBV30
CDR3 DNA: TGTGCCTGGTCTTCGGGGTATGAGCAGTTCTTC
CDR3 protein: CAWSSGYEQFF

clone size: .
J gene: TRBJ2-2
D gene: TRBD2
V gene: TRBV6-2/TRBV6-3
CDR3 DNA: TGTGCCAGCAGTTACGGCGGGGGGACCGGGGAGCTGTTTTTT
CDR3 protein: CASSYGGGTGELFF

clone size: .
J gene: TRBJ2-2
D gene: .
V gene: TRBV3-1/TRBV3-2
CDR3 DNA: TGTGCCAGCAGCCAAGATCTTAGTCAGGGTATAACCGGGGAGCTGTTTTTT
CDR3 protein: CASSQDLSQGITGELFF

clone size: .
J gene: TRBJ1-4
D gene: .
V gene: TRBV18
CDR3 DNA: TGTGCCAGCTCACCAGCCCGACAGCCTAATGAAAAACTGTTTTTT
CDR3 protein: CASSPARQPNEKLFF

clone size: .
J gene: TRBJ2-5
D gene: .
V gene: TRBV7-9
CDR3 DNA: TGTGCCAGCAGCTTCAGCGGACGGATCCAAGAGACCCAGTACTTC
CDR3 protein: CASSFSGRIQETQYF

clone size: .
J gene: TRBJ2-1
D gene: TRBD1
V gene: TRBV19
CDR3 DNA: TGTGCCAGTAGTTCTCAGGGGGTCGATGAGCAGTTCTTC
CDR3 protein: CASSSQGVDEQFF

clone size: .
J gene: TRBJ2-2
D gene: .
V gene: TRBV11-3
CDR3 DNA: TGTGCCAGCAGCCCAGACCCCGCGGGACAGACGAACACCGGGGAGCTGTTTTTT
CDR3 protein: CASSPDPAGQTNTGELFF

clone size: .
J gene: TRBJ2-2
D gene: .
V gene: TRBV5-6
CDR3 DNA: TGTGCCAGCAGCGGGGCAGGGGTTATCACCGGGGAGCTGTTTTTT
CDR3 protein: CASSGAGVITGELFF

clone size: .
J gene: TRBJ1-2
D gene: .
V gene: TRBV5-6
CDR3 DNA: TGTGCCAGCAGCCAGTCAGGGACACCGGGCTATGGCTACACCTTC
CDR3 protein: CASSQSGTPGYGYTF

clone size: .
J gene: TRBJ2-5
D gene: TRBD2
V gene: TRBV5-1
CDR3 DNA: TGCGCCAGCAGCCTACGGACTAGCGGGAGAGAGACCCAGTACTTC
CDR3 protein: CASSLRTSGRETQYF

clone size: .
J gene: TRBJ1-4
D gene: TRBD1
V gene: TRBV7-9
CDR3 DNA: TGTGCCAGCAGCTTCGGAGGGGGCGCAGAGGAAAAACTGTTTTTT
CDR3 protein: CASSFGGGAEEKLFF

clone size: .
J gene: TRBJ2-3
D gene: TRBD2
V gene: TRBV12-3/TRBV12-4
CDR3 DNA: TGTGCCAGCAGACCTAGCGGGACTGAAACGCAGTATTTT
CDR3 protein: CASRPSGTETQYF

clone size: .
J gene: TRBJ2-7
D gene: .
V gene: TRBV3-1/TRBV3-2
CDR3 DNA: TGTGCCAGCAGCCGAATACCGGGTTACGAGCAGTACTTC
CDR3 protein: CASSRIPGYEQYF

clone size: .
J gene: TRBJ2-3
D gene: .
V gene: TRBV19
CDR3 DNA: TGTGCCAGTAGTATCTTACTAGACGGCCGTACGCAGTATTTT
CDR3 protein: CASSILLDGRTQYF

clone size: .
J gene: TRBJ1-4
D gene: .
V gene: TRBV30
CDR3 DNA: TGTGCCTGGAGTTTCGGGTCAACTAATGAAAAACTGTTTTTT
CDR3 protein: CAWSFGSTNEKLFF

clone size: .
J gene: TRBJ1-5
D gene: .
V gene: TRBV6-5
CDR3 DNA: TGTGCCAGCAGCGGCGGGACGGCAGGCAATCAGCCCCAGCATTTT
CDR3 protein: CASSGGTAGNQPQHF

clone size: .
J gene: TRBJ2-7
D gene: TRBD1
V gene: TRBV5-1
CDR3 DNA: TGCGCCAGCAGCTTGGCCCCGACAGGGTCCTACGAGCAGTACTTC
CDR3 protein: CASSLAPTGSYEQYF